The 25 T cell receptor beta chains reported below all come from one sample, sequenced in a study of breast tumors, draining lymph nodes, adjacent tissues. Axillary draining lymph nodes of breast cancer patients supplied the node samples. From the multiplex PCR reads, TCRdb called clonotypes with MiXCR, one entry per CDR3 protein. The sample shows 140,000 or so distinct CDR3 sequences, 30% to 35% of them seen only once. Material for sequencing was axillary lymph node tissue. The receptor source for this set is a female donor with breast cancer. Some clones in this sample may be carry-over from other donors' samples.

This clonotype has a count of ten or more. The V gene is TRBV3-1, the J gene TRBJ1-2; D not certain. This CDR3 comprises 14 residues. Germline V CDR1 and CDR2: LGHDT, YNNKEL (reference sequence). Trimming cost V 4 bases and J 2 bases, with 11 bases left between them. The CDR3 reads CASSRMGSNYGYTF. The CDR3 region has the DNA TGTGCCAGCAGCCGAATGGGGTCAAACTATGGCTACACCTTC.

This clonotype was detected many times. The chain has TRBV9 and TRBJ1-4, with TRBD1 matching 7 bases. This CDR3 contains 14 residues. Germline-derived CDR1 and CDR2 are SGDLS and YYNGEE. The J segment lost 5 bases and the V segment lost 3 bases, leaving 4 bases of the junction unmatched. CDR3 sequence reads: CASSGRDSNEKLFF. CDR3 coding DNA: TGTGCCAGCAGCGGCCGGGACAGCAATGAAAAACTGTTTTTT. Combining the CDR3 with reference TRBV9 and TRBJ1-4 gives the whole variable domain DSGVTQTPKHLITATGQRVTLRCSPRSGDLSVYWYQQSLDQGLQFLIQYYNGEERAKGNILERFSAQQFPDLHSELNLSSLELGDSALYFCASSGRDSNEKLFFGSGTQLSVL.

V usage is TRBV19 and J usage is TRBJ1-6, with 8 bases that match TRBD1. This CDR3 region has 16 residues. The trim removed 6 bases at V and 6 bases at J, leaving 10 bases unmatched. Germline V lookup: CDR1 LNHDA, CDR2 SQIVND (reference sequence). The CDR3 region has the DNA TGTGCCAGTAGCATTTACGGGACAGGATTTAATTCACCCCTCCACTTT. Its protein product is CASSIYGTGFNSPLHF. The variable domain in full, with the rest retrieved from reference TRBV19 and TRBJ1-6, is DGGITQSPKYLFRKEGQNVTLSCEQNLNHDAMYWYRQDPGQGLRLIYYSQIVNDFQKGDIAEGYSVSREKKESFPLTVTSAQKNPTAFYLCASSIYGTGFNSPLHFGNGTRLTVT.

This clonotype was counted at least ten times. The V call is TRBV2, the J call TRBJ1-1; D remains ambiguous. The CDR3 loop spans 13 amino acids. The V end was cut by 4 bases, the J end by 4 bases, with 10 bases between. Germline V CDR1 and CDR2: SNHLY, FYNNEI. DNA of the CDR3: TGTGCCAGCAGTGGGCCGCTGGGCACTGAAGCTTTCTTT. Protein sequence: CASSGPLGTEAFF.

This clonotype has only a few counts. This may come from a read error, since a much larger clone is one base off. As the CDR3 is not closed by the conserved phenylalanine or tryptophan, this likely results from a read error. The chain is built from TRBV19 and TRBJ2-2, with D uncertain. Germline V CDR1 and CDR2: LNHDA, SQIVND (reference sequence). The CDR3 covers 13 residues. Between the trimmed V and J ends, which lost 5 bases and 3 bases, there was a span of 7 bases. CDR3 sequence: CASSVGYTGELFL. The CDR3 DNA reads TGTGCCAGTAGTGTCGGTTACACCGGGGAGCTGTTTCTT.

This clonotype was counted many times. The gene calls are TRBV3-1 and TRBJ2-3; perhaps TRBD1 as D (5 bases). With 0 bases removed from V and 1 base from J, the gap between germline ends came to 14 bases. The CDR3 has 17 amino acids. Germline lookup yields CDR1 LGHDT and CDR2 YNNKEL (reference sequence). The CDR3 sequence: CASSQEVGAVGTDTQYF. The CDR3 DNA reads as TGTGCCAGCAGCCAAGAAGTTGGGGCGGTGGGCACAGATACGCAGTATTTT.

This clonotype was picked up many times. This chain connects TRBV5-1 to TRBJ1-2; maybe TRBD1 (6 bases). The CDR3 is 16 residues long. The V gene lost 3 bases and the J gene lost 2 bases, with 17 bases spanning the gap. CDR1 is SGHRS and CDR2 is YFSETQ in the germline V gene. The CDR3 region is CASSSTTGQPNYGYTF. The CDR3 DNA is TGCGCCAGCAGCTCAACCACAGGACAGCCAAACTATGGCTACACCTTC.

Regarding this clonotype: Given a much more abundant clone one base away, this may be a read error. This chain joins TRBV10-1 and TRBJ2-7; 7 bases match TRBD1. Germline CDR1 reads WNHNN; CDR2 reads SYGVQD (reference sequence). CDR3 size: 14 residues. CDR3 protein: CAGSRTGRVDEQYF. CDR3 nucleotide sequence: TGCGCCGGCAGTAGGACAGGTCGGGTGGACGAGCAGTACTTC.

The sample holds many counts of this clonotype. The chain carries TRBV20-1 and TRBJ2-7; 12 bases align to TRBD1. Per germline, CDR1 DFQATT and CDR2 SNEGSKA (reference sequence). The CDR3 length is 14 residues. Trimming at V came to 6 bases and at J to 6 bases, leaving 9 bases not matched to a gene. CDR3 in amino acids: CSARPGQGASEQYF. CDR3 coding DNA: TGCAGTGCCCGACCGGGACAGGGGGCGAGCGAGCAGTACTTC.

This clonotype was seen ten or more times. This sequence joins TRBV3-1 and TRBJ1-2, with 7 bases identical to TRBD1. The CDR3 loop spans 14 amino acids. The V and J ends lost 4 bases and 0 bases, in that order; junction bases with no gene match: 2. Germline CDR1 reads LGHDT; CDR2 reads YNNKEL (reference sequence). The chain's CDR3 is CASSRQGANYGYTF. In DNA, the CDR3 is TGTGCCAGCAGCCGACAGGGCGCTAACTATGGCTACACCTTC.

In this sample, this clonotype turned up many times. The V and J genes are TRBV15 and TRBJ1-1; D is unclear. This CDR3 spans 13 amino acids. Trimming took off 1 base at V and 2 bases at J, with 5 bases between the two ends. Germline lookup yields CDR1 LNHNV and CDR2 YYDKDF (reference sequence). CDR3: CATSRVLNTEAFF. CDR3 nucleotides: TGTGCCACCAGCAGAGTCCTTAACACTGAAGCTTTCTTT.

This clonotype showed up many times. This chain connects TRBV7-2 to TRBJ2-5, with 8 positions matching TRBD2. The J segment lost 5 bases and the V segment lost 1 base, leaving 6 bases of the junction unmatched. Germline lookup yields CDR1 SGHTA and CDR2 FQGNSA. The CDR3 is 15 residues long. Here the CDR3 reads CASSLDGGVAETQYF. As DNA, the CDR3 is TGTGCCAGCAGCTTAGACGGGGGGGTAGCGGAGACCCAGTACTTC.

In its sample, this clonotype was seen many times. The DNA of the CDR3 is TGTGCCACCTCAACTGCCGGGGGGGCTGGCTACACCTTC. Translating gives CATSTAGGAGYTF. The chain carries TRBV7-9 and TRBJ1-2; a weak D match, TRBD1 (6 bases). V shed 10 bases and J shed 7 bases, with 19 bases lying between them. Germline assignment: CDR1 SEHNR and CDR2 FQNEAQ (reference sequence). CDR3 length: 13 amino acids.

The gene calls are TRBV20-1 and TRBJ2-3; 10 nucleotides match TRBD2. Unmatched junction bases numbered 0, after V lost 1 base and J lost 5 bases. The length of the CDR3 is 13 residues. Germline CDR1 reads DFQATT; CDR2 reads SNEGSKA (reference sequence). CDR3 sequence reads: CSARGTSGDTQYF. CDR3 nucleotide sequence: TGCAGTGCTAGAGGGACTAGCGGAGATACGCAGTATTTT.

With respect to this clonotype: A clone one base away is much larger, so this may be a read error. The conserved final phenylalanine or tryptophan is absent from the CDR3, which likely points to a read error. The genes are TRBV5-6 and TRBJ1-2, with D hard to call. Germline CDR1 and CDR2: SGHDT and YYEEEE. V lost 4 bases and J lost 0, with 16 bases in between. This CDR3 contains 16 residues. CDR3 sequence reads: CASSIVPAPANYGYTL. DNA of the CDR3: TGTGCCAGCAGCATCGTCCCGGCACCCGCTAACTATGGCTACACCCTC.

Remarks on this clonotype: Mismatch with germline at one junction end may stem from a read error. This rearrangement joins TRBV4-2 to TRBJ1-3; D gene uncertain. The CDR3 runs 14 residues. The germline gives CDR1 LGHNA, CDR2 YNFKEQ. In DNA form, the CDR3 reads TGTGCCGGTAAATGGGAGATTTCTGGAAACGCCATATATTTT. It translates to CAGKWEISGNAIYF.

The table lists this clonotype with many counts. One end of the junction does not line up with germline, which may come from a read error. The chain has TRBV7-7 and TRBJ2-5; 8 nucleotides match TRBD1. The CDR3 length is 14 residues. Germline lookup yields CDR1 SSHAT and CDR2 FNYEAQ (reference sequence). The CDR3 is CASSLDRGQMAQYF. The CDR3 nucleotides are TGTGCTAGCAGCTTAGACAGGGGCCAGATGGCCCAGTACTTC.

This clonotype came up many times. The rearrangement joins TRBV5-5 to TRBJ2-3; no clear D gene. Germline lookup yields CDR1 SGHKS and CDR2 YYEKEE (reference sequence). The CDR3 consists of 18 residues. Trimming stripped 1 base from V and 0 bases from J, with 18 bases between. CDR3 sequence: CASSLIGSLLSSTDTQYF. The CDR3, as DNA: TGTGCCAGCAGCTTGATTGGCAGCCTCTTATCTAGCACAGATACGCAGTATTTT.

This clonotype was counted at least ten times. The V and J genes are TRBV20-1 and TRBJ2-3; D perhaps matches TRBD2 (5 bases). With 4 bases removed from V and 4 bases from J, the gap between germline ends came to 18 bases. CDR3 size: 15 residues. Germline assignment: CDR1 DFQATT and CDR2 SNEGSKA (reference sequence). CDR3 bases: TGCAGTGCTACGGGAACGCACGAGAATCCAGATACGCAGTATTTT. It codes for CSATGTHENPDTQYF.

The sample holds many counts of this clonotype. The chain employs TRBV9 and TRBJ1-6, with unresolved D. Germline CDR1 SGDLS, CDR2 YYNGEE. The V end was cut by 3 bases, the J end by 8 bases, with 12 bases between. The CDR3 consists of 14 residues. The CDR3 sequence: CASSGNGRDSPLHF. CDR3 bases: TGTGCCAGCAGCGGAAATGGGAGAGATTCACCCCTCCACTTT.

This clonotype was counted many times. The chain joins TRBV11-3 to TRBJ2-3, with D perhaps TRBD2 (5 bases). With 5 bases removed from V and 2 bases from J, the gap between germline ends came to 11 bases. Germline CDR1 SGHNT, CDR2 YENEEA. This CDR3 is 14 amino acids long. In DNA, the CDR3 is TGTGCCAGCAGCCCCGGGCGGGCCACAGATACGCAGTATTTT. Translation: CASSPGRATDTQYF.

A single count supports this clonotype. The chain is built from TRBV5-4 and TRBJ2-5; D gene unclear. CDR1 SGHNT and CDR2 YYREEE come from the germline V gene (reference sequence). This CDR3 is built from 14 residues. With 0 bases removed from V and 1 base from J, the gap between germline ends came to 7 bases. The CDR3 sequence is CASSLGRSQETQYF. CDR3 bases: TGTGCCAGCAGCTTGGGCAGGAGCCAAGAGACCCAGTACTTC.

This clonotype has a count of ten or more. The chain has TRBV11-2 and TRBJ1-4; no firm D call. CDR3 size: 15 residues. Germline CDR1 and CDR2: SGHAT and FQNNGV. The ends were cut back, 5 bases at V and 0 bases at J, with 10 bases in the middle. This CDR3 reads CASSTQSATNEKLFF. The CDR3 region has the DNA TGTGCCAGCAGCACCCAATCTGCAACTAATGAAAAACTGTTTTTT.

There are a few counts of this clonotype. A much larger clone is a single base away; this may be a read error. The chain uses TRBV6-1 and TRBJ2-7, with 7 bases aligning to TRBD1. This CDR3 has 12 residues. CDR1 and CDR2 (germline): MNHNS, SASEGT. The CDR3 reads CASRRQGYGQYV. The CDR3 DNA follows: TGTGCCAGCAGAAGACAGGGCTACGGGCAGTACGTC.

This clonotype was counted between two and nine times. The V gene is TRBV7-2, the J gene TRBJ1-1; 7 nucleotides align to TRBD1. Germline loops: CDR1 SGHTA, CDR2 FQGNSA. J gave up 3 bases and V 3 bases, and 13 bases lay outside the gene matches. This CDR3 contains 17 residues. The CDR3 here is CASSFSSEGAWDTEAFF. The CDR3 coding sequence is TGTGCCAGCAGCTTCTCGTCGGAGGGGGCTTGGGACACTGAAGCTTTCTTT.